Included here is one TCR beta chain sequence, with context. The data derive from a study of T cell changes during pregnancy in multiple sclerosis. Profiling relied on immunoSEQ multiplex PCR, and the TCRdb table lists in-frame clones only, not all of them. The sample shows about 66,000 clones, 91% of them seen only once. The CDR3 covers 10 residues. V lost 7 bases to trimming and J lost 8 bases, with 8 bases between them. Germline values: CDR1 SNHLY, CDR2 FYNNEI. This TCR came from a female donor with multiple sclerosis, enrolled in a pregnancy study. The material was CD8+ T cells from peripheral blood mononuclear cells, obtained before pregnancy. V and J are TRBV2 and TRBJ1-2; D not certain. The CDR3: CASTPGGYTF. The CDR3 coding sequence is TGTGCCAGCACTCCGGGGGGCTACACCTTC.